The source of this T cell receptor (beta chain) is a study of cytomegalovirus exposure and HLA in healthy donors. The study's findings and limits: Per a prior analysis, the majority of TCR beta V segments were productive roughly 87% or roughly 30% of the time. Among TCR beta chains of equal frequency, HLA-associated ones were more clonally expanded in a later analysis. Listed as cytomegalovirus-associated were 170 or so TCR beta chains.

Comments on this clone: The antigen is unknown.

The PCR made use of 60 Vbeta and 13 Jbeta primers. Sequencing used immunoSEQ multiplex PCR; TCRdb keeps in-frame clones, though not all of them. The data hold a few hundred thousand clones, with about four fifths observed a single time. CDR1 and CDR2 (germline): GTSNPN, SVGIG (reference sequence). The CDR3 covers 13 residues. V lost 2 bases and J 1 base, leaving 6 bases between the germline ends. This chain uses TRBV30 with TRBJ1-5, with D unresolved. The sequence came from a girl between 2 and 10 years old in good health and CMV-seronegative. The sample consisted of PBMCs. CDR3 nucleotides: TGTGCCTGGAGTTTGTCGAGCAATCAGCCCCAGCATTTT. As protein: CAWSLSSNQPQHF.